This TCR beta chain was captured by sequencing in a study of blood T cell repertoires in COVID-19 (dated by TCRdb to the early 2020s). A note on the overall study: Samples from collaborators originated in the United States, Italy and Spain and spanned both the acute and convalescent phases of COVID-19. The repertoires were released in a freely available public database intended as a resource for research on the immune response to SARS-CoV-2. Deeply sampled blood TCRbeta repertoires from subjects exposed to, actively infected with, or recovered from COVID-19 were included in the dataset. Samples were obtained from the ongoing ImmuneRACE study (first 160 participants) and from 1,254 subjects provided by 6 global collaborators. HLA class I and class II types, where available, came from metadata supplied by the sample provider rather than from assay-based typing. The material from the prospective study consisted of cDNA or gDNA derived from T cells, B-cell-depleted T cells, or PBMCs. Nearly every sample came with metadata listing a de-identified subject ID, COVID-19 status, age in years and sex. Results the study describes overall, beyond this receptor: How much clinical and demographic metadata was included differed by source and by participant, and the metadata was provided uncurated.

Each collaborating institution followed its own protocols to collect whole blood in K2EDTA tubes. For TCRbeta analysis, collaborators shipped samples in one of three forms: frozen whole blood, isolated PBMCs, or DNA extracted from either of those sample types. TCRbeta CDR3 regions were amplified from genomic DNA by means of the immunoSEQ Assay, a bias-controlled multiplex PCR. The authors' pipeline ran thus. The number of nucleated cells in each sample was estimated by amplification of reference gene primers within the assay. To quantify the absolute abundance of each unique TCRbeta CDR3 rearrangement, sequence reads were collapsed and filtered. For each sample, productive Simpson clonality was calculated as the square root of Simpson's diversity index across productive rearrangements. Sourced from immuneACCESS, this table was stored by TCRdb with only in-frame sequences that have V and J called. A share of the clones is absent; for the studies checked, an unresolved V gene accounts for under half, and the remainder has no known explanation. That table supplies the V and J calls and clone size; D and trimming were determined from the DNA. This sample gives roughly 100,000 clones in total; over 85% of them show up just once. 17% of the sample is held by the ten biggest clonotypes.

To note about this clone: The antigen it recognizes is unknown. Base qualities are missing; no much larger clone stands one base away.

Sequencing was carried out using peripheral blood. The TCR comes from a woman of 80 years or more in a cohort sampled during active COVID-19.

The CDR3 corresponds to CASSLTAGEQYF. The DNA sequence is given as TGTGCCAGCAGCTTGACAGCGGGCGAGCAGTACTTC. The chain employs TRBV5-6 and TRBJ2-7; the D gene is possibly TRBD2, with 6 bases matching. As encoded in the germline V gene, CDR1 is SGHDT while CDR2 is YYEEEE. Trimming costs V 1 base and J 6 bases, and their ends lie 8 bases apart. From the cysteine up to the phenylalanine, the CDR3 has a length of 12 residues. Left in the record is the CDR3 DNA by itself, 36 bases read in frame from the first base. With all but the CDR3 taken from the reference TRBV5-6 and TRBJ2-7 genes, the full variable domain is: DAGVTQSPTHLIKTRGQQVTLRCSPKSGHDTVSWYQQALGQGPQFIFQYYEEEERQRGNFPDRFSGHQFPNYSSELNVNALLLGDSALYLCASSLTAGEQYFGPGTRLTVT.